This T cell receptor (beta chain) was recovered during a study of breast tumors, draining lymph nodes, adjacent tissues. The length of the CDR3 is 16 residues. The germline V gene has CDR1 SGHNT and CDR2 YYREEE (reference sequence). Trimming took 4 bases from V and 2 from J, leaving 15 bases between them. Samples came from axillary lymph nodes draining the breast cancer. A single count supports this clonotype. Its antigen is unidentified. General observations from the study: Luminal-like breast cancer showed significantly greater tumor-nontumor repertoire similarity than basal-like breast cancer did. Tumor repertoires ranked between lymph nodes and nontumor tissue in diversity, with V and J gene preferences. The data were judged consistent with most tumor T cells coming from lymph node and expanding in tumor. That most tumor T cells come from lymph nodes remained unproven.

TCRdb re-derived calls from the multiplex PCR reads in MiXCR, one entry per CDR3 protein. The sample lists about 110,000 distinct CDR3 sequences; approximately 28% were seen once. The receptor's source is a female donor with breast cancer. Some clones in this sample may be carry-over from other donors' samples. What was sequenced was axillary lymph node tissue. The chain joins TRBV5-4 to TRBJ1-4; tentative D call: TRBD1 (5 bases). The CDR3: CASSVGTGGTNEKLFF. The CDR3 region has the DNA TGTGCCAGCAGCGTTGGGACTGGGGGTACTAATGAAAAACTGTTTTTT.